Listed here are 7 T cell receptor beta chains from one sample, sequenced in a study of regulatory T cells in long-lasting Graves disease. Construction of TCR beta libraries relied on iRepertoire HTBI primers and on Arm-PCR targeting CDR3 regions. TCRdb called the multiplex PCR reads again in MiXCR, with one record for every CDR3 protein. The sample includes 650,000 to 700,000 distinct CDR3 sequences, about 30% of them seen just once. Specified time point: persistent/refractory GD, antithyroid drugs over 5 years with positive TRAb. Construction of the TCR library relied on RNA isolated from PBMCs. The sample consisted of peripheral blood mononuclear cells (PBMCs), taken when the disease was refractory, from a patient treated with antithyroid drugs. The origin of the receptors is a female donor with Graves disease.

This clonotype was counted only a few times. The gene calls are TRBV7-9 and TRBJ2-5, with 12 bases fitting TRBD2. J lost 4 bases, V lost 5 bases, and 8 bases had no gene match. From germline, CDR1 is SEHNR and CDR2 FQNEAQ (reference sequence). This CDR3 comprises 16 residues. The DNA for the CDR3 is TGTGCCAGCAGCCCCACTAGCGGGAGGTTGGGAGAGACCCAGTACTTC. Protein product: CASSPTSGRLGETQYF.

The chain combines TRBV6-2 or TRBV6-3 with TRBJ2-7; possible D gene TRBD2, 5 bases. The CDR3 length is 14 residues. CDR1 and CDR2 (germline): MNHEY, SVGEGT. V lost 5 bases and J lost 0, with 11 bases in between. The CDR3 region has the DNA TGTGCCAGCAGTGCCGGACTTCGCTCCTACGAGCAGTACTTC. It yields the protein CASSAGLRSYEQYF.

The chain carries TRBV2 and TRBJ2-2; 12 positions agree with TRBD2. The germline V gene has CDR1 SNHLY and CDR2 FYNNEI. V dropped 7 bases and J dropped 5; count of bases not matched to a gene: 17. CDR3 size: 19 residues. This CDR3 is CASTLSQLAGGPETGELFF. CDR3 bases: TGTGCCAGCACCTTATCCCAGCTAGCGGGAGGGCCGGAGACCGGGGAGCTGTTTTTT.

This chain uses TRBV7-3 with TRBJ1-2, with D possibly TRBD1 on 5 matching bases. Germline lookup yields CDR1 SGHTA and CDR2 FQGTGA. V lost 5 bases and J 1 base, leaving 11 bases between the germline ends. The CDR3 loop spans 14 amino acids. This CDR3 reads CASSPGTNNYGYTF. For the CDR3, the DNA is TGTGCCAGCAGCCCCGGGACTAATAACTATGGCTACACCTTC. Full variable domain (outside the CDR3, taken from reference TRBV7-3 and TRBJ1-2): GAGVSQTPSNKVTEKGKYVELRCDPISGHTALYWYRQSLGQGPEFLIYFQGTGAADDSGLPNDRFFAVRPEGSVSTLKIQRTERGDSAVYLCASSPGTNNYGYTFGSGTRLTVV.

Many counts were recorded for this clonotype. The J gene is TRBJ2-7, the V gene TRBV7-2; 7 bases agree with TRBD1. Germline V lookup: CDR1 SGHTA, CDR2 FQGNSA. The CDR3 is 14 residues long. The junction had 7 bases not matched to a gene; V was cut back by 6 bases and J by 2 bases. CDR3 coding DNA: TGTGCCAGCAGTTACCGACAGGGAGCCTACGAGCAGTACTTC. Amino acid sequence: CASSYRQGAYEQYF.

In this sample, this clonotype turned up a few times. V gene TRBV20-1 combines with J gene TRBJ2-2; TRBD2 aligns across 10 bases. The CDR3 length is 18 residues. Germline V lookup: CDR1 DFQATT, CDR2 SNEGSKA (reference sequence). After removal of 2 bases from V and 5 bases from J, the junction contained 14 bases not matched to a gene. CDR3 DNA sequence: TGCAGTGCTAGAAGATCCCTTTCTAGCGGGAGAAGGACCGGGGAGCTGTTTTTT. As protein: CSARRSLSSGRRTGELFF.

The table lists this clonotype with a few counts. The chain uses TRBV29-1 and TRBJ2-7; 9 bases map to TRBD1. The CDR3 is 14 residues long. Germline values: CDR1 SQVTM, CDR2 ANQGSEA. Trimming cost V 3 bases and J 6 bases; bases outside gene matches: 9. This CDR3 is CSVDWTGAATEQYF. The CDR3, as DNA: TGCAGCGTTGATTGGACAGGGGCAGCCACCGAGCAGTACTTC.